This T cell receptor beta chain was retrieved from a study of long-term antiretroviral therapy in people with HIV. Overall study results and limits: Blood sampling spanned 2004 to 2017, possibly under older ART regimens. The range of CDR3 lengths in HIV repertoires proved narrower than that found in controls.

The CDR3 consists of 15 residues. The V gene lost 5 bases and the J gene lost 3 bases, with 17 bases spanning the gap. CDR1 MNHNS and CDR2 SASEGT come from the germline V gene. There are a few counts of this clone. The antigen is undetermined. Survey-level resolution applied to immunoSEQ assay v3.0. A per-sample goal of roughly 40,000-50,000 T-cell genomes was targeted by sequencing. Clones were sequenced by immunoSEQ multiplex PCR, and TCRdb holds only the in-frame ones, with some missing. The profile shows approximately 13,000 clones, around four fifths of them singletons. The gene calls are TRBV6-1 and TRBJ2-7; a weak D match, TRBD1 (5 bases). The receptor's source is a woman aged 35 to 49 with HIV. The input for sequencing was unsorted PBMCs, taken 1.8 years before starting antiretroviral therapy. The CDR3 DNA is TGTGCCAGCAGTCAACCACCCCAGGGTTACTACGAGCAGTACTTC. It encodes CASSQPPQGYYEQYF.